Detailed here is one TCR beta chain. This clone's antigen is unknown. No base qualities exist here, and no much larger clone lies one base off it. This specimen belongs to a study of blood T cell repertoires in COVID-19 (TCRdb year 2020). For context, the study as a whole: Collaborator samples came from the United States, Italy and Spain and covered acute and convalescent phases of COVID-19. The prospective study material was composed of cDNA or gDNA derived from T cells, B-cell-depleted T cells, or PBMCs. The sample metadata nearly always contained a de-identified subject ID, COVID-19 status, age in years and sex. A freely available public database, intended as a resource for researchers studying the immune response to SARS-CoV-2, is where the repertoires were released. Subjects who had been exposed to COVID-19, were actively infected with it, or had recovered from it provided the deeply sampled blood TCRbeta repertoires that made up the dataset. The samples were drawn from the first 160 participants of the ongoing ImmuneRACE study and from over 950 subjects provided by 6 global collaborators. Where available, HLA class I and class II types were obtained from metadata supplied by the sample provider rather than from assay-based typing.

What the authors observed across the whole study: The amount of clinical and demographic metadata varied by source and participant and was provided uncurated.

Collaborating institutions collected whole blood in K2EDTA tubes following their own protocols. For TCRbeta analysis, collaborators shipped samples in one of three forms: frozen whole blood, isolated PBMCs, or DNA extracted from either of those sample types. The immunoSEQ Assay, a bias-controlled multiplex PCR, was used to amplify TCRbeta CDR3 regions from genomic DNA. In the source study's methods: The number of nucleated cells in each sample was estimated by amplification of reference gene primers within the assay. To quantify the absolute abundance of each unique TCRbeta CDR3 rearrangement, sequence reads were collapsed and filtered. For each sample, productive Simpson clonality was calculated as the square root of Simpson's diversity index across productive rearrangements. TCRdb stores this immuneACCESS table with in-frame sequences only. Part of the clones is absent; in the studies checked, under half of the shortfall reflects unresolved V genes, and no reason is known for the rest. The D gene and trimming were derived from the DNA, and the V and J assignments and clone size from that table. The sample includes about 64,000 clones, with around 84% observed a single time. The top ten clones comprise more than 2.5% of the sample.

The CDR3 numbers 12 residues from cysteine through phenylalanine. Here the CDR3 DNA is all that survives: 36 bases in frame from base 1. CDR1 is given as SEHNR and CDR2 as FQNEAQ, both from the germline V gene (reference sequence). A distance of 10 bases separates the germline ends of V and J, which lose 6 bases and 7 bases respectively. Sequencing was performed on peripheral blood. The sequence came from a man aged 50 to 60 with active COVID-19. The sequence joins TRBV7-9 to TRBJ2-1; a confident D gene designation cannot be given. The DNA reads as follows: TGTGCCAGCAGTTCCACACGTAATGAGCAGTTCTTC. Its protein product is CASSSTRNEQFF.